This T cell receptor beta chain was observed in a study of T cell changes during pregnancy in multiple sclerosis. Sequencing used immunoSEQ multiplex PCR; TCRdb keeps in-frame clones, though not all of them. Of around 92,000 clones listed, roughly 93% were seen once; the top ten hold about 2.4%. V lost 6 bases and J 2 bases, leaving 14 bases between the germline ends. The CDR3 runs to 14 residues. Germline V gene lookup returns CDR1 SGHAT and CDR2 FQNNGV. This rearrangement joins TRBV11-2 to TRBJ2-7, with D possibly being TRBD2 (6 bases). The receptor was derived from a female donor with multiple sclerosis, enrolled in a pregnancy study. Sample: peripheral blood, taken in the third trimester of pregnancy. The CDR3: CASSLMGLTYEQYF. The CDR3 coding sequence is TGTGCCAGCAGTCTCATGGGACTGACCTACGAGCAGTACTTC.